This passage covers 26 T cell receptor beta chains from one sample sequenced in a study of control samples from healthy donors and cancer patients. Generated by immunoSEQ multiplex PCR, the TCRdb table keeps only in-frame clones and is missing some. The sample includes roughly 220,000 clones, roughly 94% of them seen just once. The source material was blood. The receptors were gathered from a man over 45 in good health.

The chain employs TRBV19 and TRBJ1-5, with a possible D match to TRBD1 (5 bases). Trimming shortened V by 6 bases and J by 7 bases, and 22 bases separated the two germline ends. The V gene's germline CDR1 is LNHDA and CDR2 SQIVND (reference sequence). The CDR3 covers 16 residues. This chain's CDR3 is CASSYLYKQGGQPQHF. As DNA, the CDR3 is TGTGCCAGTAGCTACCTTTATAAGCAGGGCGGGCAGCCCCAGCATTTT.

As concerns this clone: At one end the junction does not follow the germline gene, possibly because of a read error. The V gene is TRBV7-7, the J gene TRBJ2-2, with TRBD1 matching 7 bases. The CDR3 is 15 amino acids. The germline V gene has CDR1 SSHAT and CDR2 FNYEAQ (reference sequence). CDR3 in amino acids: CASSYGTVNTGELFF. DNA for the CDR3: TGTGCTAGCAGCTACGGGACAGTCAACACCGGGGAGCTGTTTTTT.

The rearrangement uses TRBV3-1 (or the pseudogene TRBV3-2) and TRBJ1-4, with D possibly TRBD1 on 5 matching bases. CDR3 size: 15 residues. Trimming stripped 4 bases from V and 4 bases from J, with 13 bases between. Looked up from germline, CDR1 is LGHDT and CDR2 is YNNKEL (reference sequence). This chain's CDR3 is CASSLSGGGNEKLFF. The CDR3 DNA follows: TGTGCCAGCAGCCTAAGTGGGGGAGGTAATGAAAAACTGTTTTTT.

This CDR3 reads CASSQDRADSPLHF. In DNA form, the CDR3 reads TGTGCCAGCAGCCAAGATAGGGCGGACTCACCCCTCCACTTT. This chain joins TRBV3-1 (or the pseudogene TRBV3-2) and TRBJ1-6; D gene ambiguous. The germline gives CDR1 LGHDT, CDR2 YNNKEL (reference sequence). The CDR3 extends over 14 amino acids. The V and J ends lost 0 bases and 10 bases respectively, with 10 bases between them.

The chain joins TRBV7-9 to TRBJ1-6, with 11 bases fitting TRBD1. This CDR3 spans 15 amino acids. Looked up from germline, CDR1 is SEHNR and CDR2 is FQNEAQ (reference sequence). V gave up 5 bases and J gave up 5 bases; unmatched junction bases: 2. The CDR3 region is CASSGQGAHNSPLHF. The DNA for the CDR3 is TGTGCCAGCAGCGGACAGGGGGCTCATAATTCACCCCTCCACTTT.

The chain joins TRBV30 to TRBJ1-2; 10 bases are a match to TRBD1. Germline-derived CDR1 and CDR2 are GTSNPN and SVGIG (reference sequence). The CDR3 spans 14 residues. V shed 6 bases and J 0 bases; nucleotides not matched to a gene: 4. Written as DNA, the CDR3 is TGTGCCTGCCCCGGGACAGGGGCTAACTATGGCTACACCTTC. Amino acids: CACPGTGANYGYTF. Looking up the rest from reference TRBV30 and TRBJ1-2 gives the full variable domain: SQTIHQWPATLVQPVGSPLSLECTVEGTSNPNLYWYRQAAGRGLQLLFYSVGIGQISSEVPQNLSASRPQDRQFILSSKKLLLSDSGFYLCACPGTGANYGYTFGSGTRLTVV.

This chain connects TRBV7-9 to TRBJ1-2, with TRBD1 matching over 10 bases. After removal of 4 bases from V and 7 bases from J, the junction contained 9 bases not matched to a gene. The CDR3 consists of 15 residues. Germline V gives CDR1 SEHNR, CDR2 FQNEAQ (reference sequence). In DNA form, the CDR3 reads TGTGCCAGCAGCTCGCATCGACAGGGGGCAAGTGGCTACACCTTC. It yields the protein CASSSHRQGASGYTF.

This clone was seen a single time. The chain uses TRBV10-2 and TRBJ2-7; 8 positions match TRBD1. Germline CDR1 is WSHSY and CDR2 is SAAADI. J gave up 2 bases and V 1 base, and 13 bases lay outside the gene matches. The CDR3 runs 18 residues. CDR3 in amino acids: CASSEYDRGPPIPYEQYF. As DNA, the CDR3 is TGCGCCAGCAGTGAGTACGACAGGGGTCCGCCAATACCCTACGAGCAGTACTTC.

J is TRBJ2-1 and V is TRBV20-1; D not resolved. From germline, CDR1 is DFQATT and CDR2 SNEGSKA (reference sequence). This CDR3 has 11 residues. Trimming removed 3 bases at V and 10 bases at J, with 10 bases between. CDR3: CSASFPLEQFF. CDR3 in DNA: TGCAGTGCTAGCTTTCCTTTAGAGCAGTTCTTC.

The genes are TRBV5-1 and TRBJ2-2, with D unclear. The germline V and J ends were trimmed by 2 bases and 7 bases, with 12 bases remaining between them. The CDR3 sequence is 14 residues long. Germline CDR1 is SGHRS and CDR2 is YFSETQ. Here the CDR3 reads CASSFLKDGGELFF. The CDR3 DNA is TGCGCCAGCAGCTTCCTTAAGGACGGCGGGGAGCTGTTTTTT.

This clone was seen only once. The V gene is TRBV3-1 (or the pseudogene TRBV3-2), the J gene TRBJ1-2, with D possibly matching TRBD1 (6 bases). The germline V gene encodes CDR1 LGHDT and CDR2 YNNKEL (reference sequence). The CDR3 contains 16 residues. With 4 bases removed from V and 6 bases from J, the gap between germline ends came to 21 bases. This CDR3 is CASSPGAGSLGHGYTF. The CDR3 DNA reads TGTGCCAGCAGCCCAGGGGCCGGGTCTCTCGGGCATGGCTACACCTTC.

The chain links TRBV18 to TRBJ1-1; 8 nucleotides match TRBD1. This CDR3 has 15 amino acids. The V and J ends lost 2 bases and 1 base, in that order; junction bases with no gene match: 3. Germline CDR1 is KGHSH and CDR2 is LQKENI. The CDR3 DNA reads as TGTGCCAGCTCACCATTGACAGGGGCGAACACTGAAGCTTTCTTT. Its translation: CASSPLTGANTEAFF.

This chain uses TRBV30 with TRBJ1-5; D is unclear. Germline-derived CDR1 and CDR2 are GTSNPN and SVGIG (reference sequence). This CDR3 is 13 amino acids long. Trimming shortened V by 4 bases and J by 2 bases, and 9 bases separated the two germline ends. The CDR3 bases are TGTGCCTGGACCGACGGGGGCAATCAGCCCCAGCATTTT. Translated: CAWTDGGNQPQHF.

The rearrangement joins TRBV4-3 to TRBJ1-2; D is unclear. The germline V gene encodes CDR1 LGHNA and CDR2 YSLEER. The CDR3 consists of 15 residues. Trimming took 0 bases from V and 4 from J, leaving 12 bases between them. CDR3 sequence (DNA): TGCGCCAGCAGCCAAGATCGAATGGGTAGCTATGGCTACACCTTC. Its protein is CASSQDRMGSYGYTF.

V usage is TRBV5-4 and J usage is TRBJ2-6, with 8 bases identical to TRBD1. The CDR3 consists of 17 residues. V shed 4 bases, J shed 4 bases, and the junction held 10 bases outside the gene matches. Germline CDR1 is SGHNT and CDR2 is YYREEE (reference sequence). The DNA of the CDR3 is TGTGCCAGCAGCCGAGGACAGGGATCGGAGGGGGCCAACGTCCTGACTTTC. Translated: CASSRGQGSEGANVLTF. The whole variable domain, remainder taken from reference TRBV5-4 and TRBJ2-6, is ETGVTQSPTHLIKTRGQQVTLRCSSQSGHNTVSWYQQALGQGPQFIFQYYREEENGRGNFPPRFSGLQFPNYSSELNVNALELDDSALYLCASSRGQGSEGANVLTFGAGSRLTVL.

This rearrangement joins TRBV6-5 to TRBJ1-5; maybe TRBD1 (5 bases). V gave up 8 bases and J gave up 3 bases, with 14 bases separating them. This CDR3 spans 14 amino acids. Germline CDR1 MNHEY, CDR2 SVGAGI. CDR3 nucleotides: TGTGCCAGCGGGGTAGCAGGGACCAATCAGCCCCAGCATTTT. Translated, it gives CASGVAGTNQPQHF.

The chain joins TRBV30 to TRBJ2-7; D is perhaps TRBD1 or TRBD2 (5 bases each). Germline V gives CDR1 GTSNPN, CDR2 SVGIG (reference sequence). The CDR3 is made up of 13 amino acids. The ends were cut back, 3 bases at V and 6 bases at J, with 15 bases in the middle. The CDR3, as DNA: TGTGCCTGGAGCTTGGGGGTAAATCGCGAGCAGTACTTC. Translating it yields CAWSLGVNREQYF. The full variable domain, with the rest looked up from reference TRBV30 and TRBJ2-7, is SQTIHQWPATLVQPVGSPLSLECTVEGTSNPNLYWYRQAAGRGLQLLFYSVGIGQISSEVPQNLSASRPQDRQFILSSKKLLLSDSGFYLCAWSLGVNREQYFGPGTRLTVT.

The chain uses TRBV7-2 and TRBJ2-2, with 8 bases identical to TRBD1. Germline CDR1 SGHTA, CDR2 FQGNSA. V was clipped by 5 bases and J by 3 bases; unmatched bases: 5. This CDR3 region has 15 residues. CDR3 bases: TGTGCCAGCAGCCAAGGACAGGGAGACACCGGGGAGCTGTTTTTT. Amino acids: CASSQGQGDTGELFF.

The CDR3 nucleotides are TGTGCCTGGAGTGTAACTGGACCTTATGGCTACACCTTC. Protein sequence: CAWSVTGPYGYTF. V and J are TRBV30 and TRBJ1-2; D is unclear. The CDR3 loop spans 13 amino acids. Germline V gene data show CDR1 as GTSNPN and CDR2 as SVGIG (reference sequence). The V end was cut by 0 bases, the J end by 5 bases, with 10 bases between. Filled out from reference TRBV30 and TRBJ1-2, the complete variable domain reads SQTIHQWPATLVQPVGSPLSLECTVEGTSNPNLYWYRQAAGRGLQLLFYSVGIGQISSEVPQNLSASRPQDRQFILSSKKLLLSDSGFYLCAWSVTGPYGYTFGSGTRLTVV.

The chain carries TRBV12-3 or TRBV12-4 and TRBJ1-5, with D hard to call. The CDR3 has 12 residues. Trimming stripped 3 bases from V and 7 bases from J, with 7 bases between. The chain's CDR3 is CASSFEEQPQHF. The CDR3 coding sequence is TGTGCCAGCAGTTTTGAGGAGCAGCCCCAGCATTTT.

The V and J genes are TRBV15 and TRBJ2-1, with TRBD1 matching 8 bases. The CDR3 extends over 15 amino acids. Unmatched junction bases numbered 5, after V lost 3 bases and J lost 4 bases. Germline V lookup: CDR1 LNHNV, CDR2 YYDKDF (reference sequence). CDR3: CATSSRDRYYNEQFF. The CDR3 region has the DNA TGTGCCACCAGCAGTCGGGACAGGTATTACAATGAGCAGTTCTTC.

This chain connects TRBV28 to TRBJ2-5; 8 nucleotides align to TRBD1. The germline gives CDR1 MDHEN, CDR2 SYDVKM. The CDR3 contains 14 residues. V shed 6 bases, J shed 3 bases, and the junction held 6 bases outside the gene matches. The CDR3 sequence is CASSPGTGEETQYF. The CDR3 coding sequence is TGTGCCAGCAGCCCCGGGACAGGAGAAGAGACCCAGTACTTC.

The chain combines TRBV5-1 with TRBJ2-5; 10 bases are a match to TRBD2. J gave up 2 bases and V 4 bases, and 11 bases lay outside the gene matches. Germline CDR1 and CDR2: SGHRS and YFSETQ. The CDR3 totals 17 residues. DNA for the CDR3: TGCGCCAGCAGCCCCACCCCTAGCGGGGGTTCACAAGAGACCCAGTACTTC. This sequence encodes CASSPTPSGGSQETQYF. Together with reference TRBV5-1 and TRBJ2-5, the CDR3 gives the full variable domain: KAGVTQTPRYLIKTRGQQVTLSCSPISGHRSVSWYQQTPGQGLQFLFEYFSETQRNKGNFPGRFSGRQFSNSRSEMNVSTLELGDSALYLCASSPTPSGGSQETQYFGPGTRLLVL.

CDR3 coding DNA: TGTGCCAGCAGCTTAGGGGTGGGACCGGGGGGCGAGCAGTACTTC. It translates to CASSLGVGPGGEQYF. The rearrangement joins TRBV7-9 to TRBJ2-7; 7 positions match TRBD2. V lost 1 base to trimming and J lost 6 bases; unmatched junction nucleotides: 9. This CDR3 spans 15 amino acids. Per germline, CDR1 SEHNR and CDR2 FQNEAQ (reference sequence).

V usage is TRBV19 and J usage is TRBJ1-5, with D possibly matching TRBD1 (5 bases). Germline values: CDR1 LNHDA, CDR2 SQIVND (reference sequence). V lost 3 bases to trimming and J lost 2 bases, with 11 bases between them. The CDR3 loop spans 15 amino acids. The CDR3 DNA follows: TGTGCCAGTAGTATGGTGGGGGGGGGCAATCAGCCCCAGCATTTT. Protein: CASSMVGGGNQPQHF. Complete variable domain (other parts from reference TRBV19 and TRBJ1-5): DGGITQSPKYLFRKEGQNVTLSCEQNLNHDAMYWYRQDPGQGLRLIYYSQIVNDFQKGDIAEGYSVSREKKESFPLTVTSAQKNPTAFYLCASSMVGGGNQPQHFGDGTRLSIL.

This rearrangement joins TRBV3-1 (or the pseudogene TRBV3-2) to TRBJ1-6; D is ambiguous. The germline CDR1 and CDR2 sequences are LGHDT and YNNKEL (reference sequence). With 6 bases removed from V and 10 bases from J, the gap between germline ends came to 10 bases. This CDR3 contains 12 residues. CDR3 sequence reads: CASSNSNSPLHF. CDR3 sequence (DNA): TGTGCCAGCAGTAATAGTAACTCACCCCTCCACTTT.